A single sample gave rise to the 22 T cell receptor beta chains below, sequenced in a study of T cell repertoires in cytomegalovirus infection. No antigen is known for these receptors. Using its own MiXCR run on the reads, TCRdb lists one record per CDR3 protein. The sample holds under 500,000 distinct CDR3 sequences, about 42% seen once. The sequences come from cultured PBMCs, collected from culture after CMV antigen stimulation. These receptors were obtained from a human donor in good health (CMV status not recorded). Some clones in this sample may be carry-over from other donors' samples.

This chain links TRBV5-5 with TRBJ1-2; 10 positions match TRBD1. V was clipped by 0 bases and J by 3 bases; unmatched bases: 2. The germline gives CDR1 SGHKS, CDR2 YYEKEE (reference sequence). This CDR3 comprises 15 residues. CDR3 sequence: CASSLAGTGDYGYTF. Written as DNA, the CDR3 is TGTGCCAGCAGCTTGGCTGGGACAGGGGACTATGGCTACACCTTC. The entire variable domain, with the rest obtained from reference TRBV5-5 and TRBJ1-2, is as follows: DAGVTQSPTHLIKTRGQQVTLRCSPISGHKSVSWYQQVLGQGPQFIFQYYEKEERGRGNFPDRFSARQFPNYSSELNVNALLLGDSALYLCASSLAGTGDYGYTFGSGTRLTVV.

The V gene is TRBV10-3, the J gene TRBJ1-5, with D possibly being TRBD1 (5 bases). The CDR3 is made up of 13 amino acids. Trimming removed 3 bases from V and 7 bases from J, with 10 bases in between. Germline CDR1 and CDR2: ENHRY and SYGVKD. The CDR3 loop is CAISEIGGQPQHF. The CDR3 bases are TGTGCCATCAGTGAAATTGGGGGACAGCCCCAGCATTTT.

This clonotype was observed a handful of times. This rearrangement joins TRBV7-9 to TRBJ1-4, with D uncertain. V dropped 3 bases and J dropped 8 bases, with 19 bases sitting between them. The V gene's germline CDR1 is SEHNR and CDR2 FQNEAQ (reference sequence). The CDR3 sequence is 16 residues long. The DNA of the CDR3 is TGTGCCAGCAGCTTGCCCGACGGCCCCATTGGAGAAAAACTGTTTTTT. Translated: CASSLPDGPIGEKLFF.

The V and J genes are TRBV7-9 and TRBJ2-1; 11 bases are a match to TRBD2. This CDR3 has 20 amino acids. Germline V gene lookup returns CDR1 SEHNR and CDR2 FQNEAQ (reference sequence). The trim removed 0 bases at V and 0 bases at J, leaving 10 bases unmatched. For the CDR3, the DNA is TGTGCCAGCAGCTTAGCGATAGGGTCTAGCGGGGGGAGCTCCTACAATGAGCAGTTCTTC. Translated: CASSLAIGSSGGSSYNEQFF. Combining the CDR3 with reference TRBV7-9 and TRBJ2-1 gives the whole variable domain DTGVSQNPRHKITKRGQNVTFRCDPISEHNRLYWYRQTLGQGPEFLTYFQNEAQLEKSRLLSDRFSAERPKGSFSTLEIQRTEQGDSAMYLCASSLAIGSSGGSSYNEQFFGPGTRLTVL.

V gene TRBV5-4 combines with J gene TRBJ2-3; 7 bases agree with TRBD2. Germline V gene sequence: CDR1 SGHNT, CDR2 YYREEE (reference sequence). The CDR3 sequence is 16 residues long. V trimming: 4 bases; J trimming: 2 bases; junction bases outside the gene matches: 10. CDR3 sequence (DNA): TGTGCCAGCAGCCTGACGGCTAGCGGATACACAGATACGCAGTATTTT. This sequence encodes CASSLTASGYTDTQYF.

This chain connects TRBV6-1 to TRBJ2-3; the D gene could be TRBD1 or TRBD2 (6 bases each). This CDR3 comprises 19 residues. The V gene's germline CDR1 is MNHNS and CDR2 SASEGT. V dropped 6 bases and J dropped 2 bases, with 27 bases sitting between them. The CDR3 DNA reads as TGTGCCAGCAGGACTCAGGATTGGGGGGCGCGCGGAGCCACAGATACGCAGTATTTT. Translated, it gives CASRTQDWGARGATDTQYF.

This clonotype was seen a handful of times. The chain is built from TRBV7-2 and TRBJ2-1, with 10 bases fitting TRBD2. Germline lookup yields CDR1 SGHTA and CDR2 FQGNSA. Germline trimming cut 1 base from V and 10 bases from J; bases unmatched to any gene: 13. The CDR3 is 17 residues long. This CDR3 reads CASSLGPTSGRAGEQFF. CDR3 nucleotide sequence: TGTGCCAGCAGCTTAGGCCCCACCAGCGGGAGGGCCGGCGAGCAGTTCTTC. Looking up the rest from reference TRBV7-2 and TRBJ2-1 gives the full variable domain: GAGVSQSPSNKVTEKGKDVELRCDPISGHTALYWYRQSLGQGLEFLIYFQGNSAPDKSGLPSDRFSAERTGGSVSTLTIQRTQQEDSAVYLCASSLGPTSGRAGEQFFGPGTRLTVL.

This clonotype was observed at least ten times. The gene calls are TRBV7-2 and TRBJ2-3, with D perhaps TRBD2 (6 bases). The V and J ends lost 0 bases and 2 bases respectively, with 15 bases between them. This CDR3 comprises 17 residues. Germline V gene data show CDR1 as SGHTA and CDR2 as FQGNSA. Here the CDR3 DNA reads TGTGCCAGCAGCTTAGCGCGGTCTAGCGAGACCACAGATACGCAGTATTTT. Protein product: CASSLARSSETTDTQYF.

Ten or more counts support this clonotype. The J gene is TRBJ2-3, the V gene TRBV7-2, with TRBD2 matching over 14 bases. CDR3 size: 18 residues. The V segment lost 0 bases and the J segment 4 bases; nucleotides outside the gene matches: 6. Germline V gives CDR1 SGHTA, CDR2 FQGNSA. The CDR3 bases are TGTGCCAGCAGCTTAGCTTTTCGACTAGCGGGAGGGCCAGATACGCAGTATTTT. Amino acid sequence: CASSLAFRLAGGPDTQYF.

J is TRBJ2-7 and V is TRBV27; no reliable D call. CDR3 length: 16 amino acids. V lost 2 bases and J 0 bases, leaving 14 bases between the germline ends. Germline-derived CDR1 and CDR2 are MNHEY and SMNVEV (reference sequence). The CDR3 here is CASSLKHQWVSYEQYF. CDR3 nucleotides: TGTGCCAGCAGTTTAAAGCACCAATGGGTCTCCTACGAGCAGTACTTC.

This clonotype was detected only a few times. The rearrangement links TRBV19 to TRBJ2-3; TRBD2 aligns across 8 bases. The CDR3 is 15 residues long. With 5 bases clipped from V and 2 bases from J, the junction kept 6 bases outside the gene matches. CDR1 LNHDA and CDR2 SQIVND come from the germline V gene (reference sequence). Here the CDR3 reads CASSPRAGDTDTQYF. The CDR3 DNA is TGTGCCAGTAGTCCTCGAGCGGGGGACACAGATACGCAGTATTTT.

The V and J genes are TRBV3-1 and TRBJ2-7; D remains ambiguous. V dropped 2 bases and J dropped 3 bases, with 14 bases sitting between them. This CDR3 is built from 15 residues. From germline, CDR1 is LGHDT and CDR2 YNNKEL (reference sequence). This chain's CDR3 is CASSQLLPGVYEQYF. In nucleotides, the CDR3 is TGTGCCAGCAGCCAATTGCTCCCTGGGGTCTACGAGCAGTACTTC.

V gene TRBV7-2 combines with J gene TRBJ2-1; TRBD2 agrees at 11 bases. This CDR3 contains 16 residues. The ends lost 5 bases at V and 8 bases at J; junction bases unmatched: 11. Germline V CDR1 and CDR2: SGHTA, FQGNSA. CDR3 sequence reads: CASSPVIAGGRHEQFF. In DNA, the CDR3 is TGTGCCAGCAGCCCCGTAATAGCGGGAGGGCGACATGAGCAGTTCTTC.

The gene calls are TRBV6-2 or TRBV6-3 and TRBJ2-1; 12 bases line up with TRBD2. CDR3 length: 15 amino acids. Per the germline V gene, CDR1 is MNHEY and CDR2 is SVGEGT. The V segment lost 2 bases and the J segment 4 bases; nucleotides outside the gene matches: 0. CDR3 in DNA: TGTGCCAGCAGTTACACTAGCGGGAGGTACAATGAGCAGTTCTTC. Translation: CASSYTSGRYNEQFF.

The chain recombines TRBV5-4 with TRBJ2-1, with 14 bases lining up with TRBD2. The germline V gene encodes CDR1 SGHNT and CDR2 YYREEE (reference sequence). CDR3 length: 18 amino acids. V shed 4 bases and J 1 base; nucleotides not matched to a gene: 7. The CDR3 sequence: CASSLGLAGEGSYNEQFF. CDR3 sequence (DNA): TGTGCCAGCAGCCTGGGACTAGCGGGAGAGGGGTCCTACAATGAGCAGTTCTTC.

This clonotype has only a few counts. CDR3 bases: TGCAGTGCTAGAGATGGCGACAGGGACCAAGAGACCCAGTACTTC. Translating gives CSARDGDRDQETQYF. V usage is TRBV20-1 and J usage is TRBJ2-5; 7 bases match TRBD1. Germline V gene sequence: CDR1 DFQATT, CDR2 SNEGSKA (reference sequence). V was clipped by 0 bases and J by 0 bases; unmatched bases: 4. The CDR3 is 15 amino acids.

Many counts were recorded for this clonotype. The V call is TRBV7-8, the J call TRBJ2-3; possible D gene TRBD2, 6 bases. Trimming took 2 bases from V and 0 from J, leaving 12 bases between them. The CDR3 runs to 16 residues. Germline CDR1 SGHVS, CDR2 FQNEAQ. The CDR3 DNA reads TGTGCCAGCAGCTTACTAGGAGGGTATAGCACAGATACGCAGTATTTT. Protein sequence: CASSLLGGYSTDTQYF.

The chain recombines TRBV19 with TRBJ2-3, with 8 nucleotides matching TRBD1. This CDR3 region has 16 residues. Trimming took 4 bases from V and 2 from J; bases not matched to a gene: 8. In germline, CDR1 is LNHDA, CDR2 SQIVND (reference sequence). Written as DNA, the CDR3 is TGTGCCAGTAGTACTGGGGACAGGAGATACACAGATACGCAGTATTTT. Protein: CASSTGDRRYTDTQYF.

The chain couples TRBV20-1 to TRBJ2-7, with D perhaps being TRBD1 or TRBD2 (5 bases each). Per the germline V gene, CDR1 is DFQATT and CDR2 is SNEGSKA (reference sequence). V was shortened by 3 bases and J by 6 bases, with 18 bases between the two germline ends. The CDR3 is made up of 14 amino acids. Here the CDR3 DNA reads TGCAGTGCTAGTGAGGGGAGCTCGCGGAGCGAGCAGTACTTC. Residues: CSASEGSSRSEQYF.

In this sample, this clonotype turned up many times. The chain is built from TRBV7-2 and TRBJ2-5, with D hard to call. V gave up 0 bases and J gave up 1 base, with 6 bases separating them. The CDR3 is made up of 14 amino acids. Germline loops: CDR1 SGHTA, CDR2 FQGNSA. The chain's CDR3 is CASSLARAQETQYF. CDR3 nucleotides: TGTGCCAGCAGCTTAGCTCGGGCCCAAGAGACCCAGTACTTC.

The J gene is TRBJ1-2, the V gene TRBV12-3 or TRBV12-4; TRBD1 matches at 7 bases. The J segment lost 4 bases and the V segment lost 6 bases, leaving 5 bases of the junction unmatched. The CDR3 sequence is 13 residues long. The CDR3 DNA sequence: TGTGCCAGCAGCCCGACAGGGCTCTATGGCTACACCTTC. This sequence encodes CASSPTGLYGYTF.

This chain links TRBV6-2 or TRBV6-3 with TRBJ2-7, with 8 bases fitting TRBD2. This CDR3 contains 13 residues. The germline V gene encodes CDR1 MNHEY and CDR2 SVGEGT. V trimming: 6 bases; J trimming: 6 bases; junction bases outside the gene matches: 7. The CDR3 region is CASSPGLVAEQYF. The CDR3 coding sequence is TGTGCCAGCAGCCCGGGACTAGTAGCCGAGCAGTACTTC.